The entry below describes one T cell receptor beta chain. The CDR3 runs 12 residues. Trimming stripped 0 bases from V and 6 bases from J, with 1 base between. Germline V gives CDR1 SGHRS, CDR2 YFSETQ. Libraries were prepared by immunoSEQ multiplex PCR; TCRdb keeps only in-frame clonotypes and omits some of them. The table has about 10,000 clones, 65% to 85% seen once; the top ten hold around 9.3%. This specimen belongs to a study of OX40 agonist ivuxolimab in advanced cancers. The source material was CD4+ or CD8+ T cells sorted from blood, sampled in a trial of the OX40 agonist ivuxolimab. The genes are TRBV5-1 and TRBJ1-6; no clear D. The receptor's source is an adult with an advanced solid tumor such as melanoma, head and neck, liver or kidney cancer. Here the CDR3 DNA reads TGCGCCAGCAGCTTGGCTAATTCACCCCTCCACTTT. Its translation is CASSLANSPLHF.